A selection of T cell receptor beta chains follows, all from one sample in a study of cytomegalovirus exposure and HLA in healthy donors. Some clones are missing from TCRdb's copy, which holds only in-frame ones; the method was immunoSEQ multiplex PCR. The sample lists 280,000 or so clones, 70% to 90% seen once, with approximately 2.2% in the top ten. Sequenced material: PBMCs. These TCRs come from a young woman in good health and CMV-seronegative. Both conserved end residues are trimmed from each CDR3. The order of the fields is CDR3 protein, D gene, V gene, J gene. A D gene is named only where the DNA matches it firmly.

CDR3: ASSYLAGGSYEQY
D: TRBD2
V: TRBV6-6
J: TRBJ2-7

CDR3: ASSLRAHRDEKLF
D: .
V: TRBV27
J: TRBJ1-4

CDR3: ASSIDQGGLPYGYT
D: TRBD1
V: TRBV19
J: TRBJ1-2

CDR3: ASSGYSGGYNEQF
D: TRBD2
V: TRBV6-5
J: TRBJ2-1

CDR3: ASSQKTGAGNTEAF
D: TRBD1
V: TRBV4-2
J: TRBJ1-1

CDR3: ASSLPNPSYEQY
D: .
V: TRBV7-9
J: TRBJ2-7

CDR3: AWGQMNTEAF
D: .
V: TRBV30
J: TRBJ1-1

CDR3: ASSLGSSYNEQF
D: .
V: TRBV13
J: TRBJ2-1

CDR3: ASSPLGWQGEDT
D: TRBD1
V: TRBV18
J: TRBJ1-2

CDR3: ARGGLAGTSTGELF
D: TRBD2
V: TRBV5-3
J: TRBJ2-2

CDR3: SSSPDRVVRMNTEAF
D: TRBD1
V: TRBV7-9
J: TRBJ1-1

CDR3: ASSFLAGEEQY
D: TRBD2
V: TRBV6-5
J: TRBJ2-7

CDR3: ASRLPRGQERAY
D: .
V: TRBV2
J: TRBJ2-5

CDR3: ASSGTSGDYNEQF
D: TRBD2
V: TRBV13
J: TRBJ2-1

CDR3: SVRGRMNTEAF
D: TRBD1
V: TRBV29-1
J: TRBJ1-1

CDR3: ASSPFGGGTTQY
D: TRBD2
V: TRBV7-9
J: TRBJ2-5

CDR3: ASSFYGEETQY
D: .
V: TRBV7-2
J: TRBJ2-5

CDR3: ASSRSQGQQETQY
D: .
V: TRBV2
J: TRBJ2-5

CDR3: SSSPGVGTDTQY
D: .
V: TRBV7-9
J: TRBJ2-3

CDR3: AISGEGRGYQETQY
D: TRBD1
V: TRBV10-3
J: TRBJ2-5

CDR3: ASSLEGSSGANVLT
D: .
V: TRBV5-1
J: TRBJ2-6

CDR3: ASSSTLGQRSPLH
D: TRBD1
V: TRBV5-6
J: TRBJ1-6

CDR3: ASSFSGGDNEQF
D: TRBD2
V: TRBV9
J: TRBJ2-1

CDR3: ASSRRGRGVDTDTQY
D: TRBD2
V: TRBV7-2
J: TRBJ2-3

CDR3: ASSPSQGIY
D: .
V: TRBV18
J: TRBJ2-5

CDR3: ASSLAESRYGYT
D: .
V: TRBV5-6
J: TRBJ1-2

CDR3: ASTYWGQSYGYT
D: .
V: TRBV5-4
J: TRBJ1-2

CDR3: ASSFPRGGTDTQY
D: .
V: TRBV7-9
J: TRBJ2-3

CDR3: ASSVAAWSSGGRTDTQY
D: TRBD2
V: TRBV9
J: TRBJ2-3

CDR3: ASSLGLAGIYEQY
D: TRBD2
V: TRBV5-1
J: TRBJ2-7

CDR3: ASSLDVYLREETQY
D: .
V: TRBV7-8
J: TRBJ2-5

CDR3: ASSFEFPGQGETGELF
D: TRBD1
V: TRBV27
J: TRBJ2-2

CDR3: ASSFGQQETQY
D: .
V: TRBV11-2
J: TRBJ2-5

CDR3: ASTRGAYSPYEQY
D: .
V: TRBV9
J: TRBJ2-7

CDR3: ASSYSPRSTIY
D: .
V: TRBV6-5
J: TRBJ1-3

CDR3: ASSPTSGGSTDTQY
D: TRBD2
V: TRBV9
J: TRBJ2-3

CDR3: ASKPPGQGAREQY
D: TRBD1
V: TRBV5-1
J: TRBJ2-7

CDR3: ATTDPTGFGNTIY
D: .
V: TRBV10-3
J: TRBJ1-3

CDR3: ASSLEAGGADTQY
D: TRBD2
V: TRBV5-4
J: TRBJ2-3

CDR3: ASGREMNTEAF
D: .
V: TRBV19
J: TRBJ1-1